This T cell receptor beta chain is from a study of blood T cell repertoires in COVID-19. Study at large: COVID-19 samples, acute and convalescent, were from the United States, Italy and Spain. Sources were T cells, B-cell-depleted T cells, or PBMCs; the material itself was cDNA or gDNA.

CDR3 length: 13 amino acids. V dropped 0 bases and J dropped 9 bases, with 9 bases sitting between them. From germline, CDR1 is SNHLY and CDR2 FYNNEI. Participants spanned ages about 18 to 90 years and resided in 24 US areas. Methods used by the authors: Amplification of reference gene primers was used by the study to estimate nucleated cell counts. Sequenced by immunoSEQ multiplex PCR; TCRdb stores in-frame clones only, minus some. V and J calls and clone size are given by that table; D and trimming were obtained from the DNA. This sample carries some 320,000 clones, roughly 85% of them seen once, and the ten largest clones take 1.5% to 2%.

The sequence derives from a woman aged 30 to 39 who had been exposed to COVID-19. The source material was PBMCs or T cells enriched from blood (not recorded which). The V call is TRBV2, the J call TRBJ2-1, with D hard to call. CDR3 region: CASSEARSLEQFF. CDR3 DNA sequence: TGTGCCAGCAGTGAAGCGCGATCCCTTGAGCAGTTCTTC.